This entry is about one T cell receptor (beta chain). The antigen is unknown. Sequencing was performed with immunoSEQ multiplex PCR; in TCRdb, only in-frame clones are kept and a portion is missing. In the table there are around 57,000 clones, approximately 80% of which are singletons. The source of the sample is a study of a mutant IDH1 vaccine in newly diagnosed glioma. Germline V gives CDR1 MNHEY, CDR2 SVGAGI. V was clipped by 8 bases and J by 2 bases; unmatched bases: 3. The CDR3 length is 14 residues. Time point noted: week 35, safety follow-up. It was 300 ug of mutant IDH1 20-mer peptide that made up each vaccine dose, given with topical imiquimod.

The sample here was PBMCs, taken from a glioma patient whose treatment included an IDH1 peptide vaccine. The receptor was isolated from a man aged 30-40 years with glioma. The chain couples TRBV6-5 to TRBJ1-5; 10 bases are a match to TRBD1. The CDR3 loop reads CASAGTGGNQPQHF. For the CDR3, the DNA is TGTGCCAGCGCCGGGACAGGGGGCAATCAGCCCCAGCATTTT.